The 30 T cell receptor beta chains presented below share a single source sample, sequenced in a study of T cell repertoires and Cas9 in healthy adults. TCRdb keeps only in-frame clones here, not all; method: immunoSEQ multiplex PCR. The sample gives 15,000 or so clones, around 90% of which show up once; roughly 2% is in the top ten. Source material: Tregs (CD4+, CD25+, CD127-, CD137-, CD154-) from PBMCs; culture status not recorded. Receptors originate from a human donor in good health.

The chain employs TRBV6-5 and TRBJ2-1; 9 positions match TRBD2. Trimming at V came to 3 bases and at J to 7 bases, leaving 7 bases not matched to a gene. CDR1 is MNHEY and CDR2 is SVGAGI in the germline V gene. CDR3 length: 15 residues. Here the CDR3 reads CASSYLAGGQNEQFF. In DNA form, the CDR3 reads TGTGCCAGCAGTTATTTGGCGGGGGGGCAGAATGAGCAGTTCTTC.

Here the CDR3 reads CASSPRSRLGQDGYEQYF. The CDR3 DNA sequence: TGTGCCAGCAGCCCCCGGAGTCGGTTGGGACAGGACGGCTACGAGCAGTACTTC. This chain joins TRBV11-2 and TRBJ2-7, with 8 bases that match TRBD1. The trim removed 5 bases at V and 3 bases at J, leaving 18 bases unmatched. CDR1 and CDR2 from the germline V gene are SGHAT and FQNNGV. CDR3 length: 18 amino acids.

The genes are TRBV28 and TRBJ2-7; D is ambiguous. The CDR3 has 12 residues. Trimming pared 4 bases from V and 1 base from J, leaving 5 bases between. Germline CDR1 and CDR2: MDHEN and SYDVKM. CDR3 loop: CASSSVSYEQYF. In DNA, the CDR3 is TGTGCCAGCAGTTCGGTTTCCTACGAGCAGTACTTC.

This chain links TRBV4-1 with TRBJ1-5; 8 nucleotides line up with TRBD1. The ends lost 0 bases at V and 6 bases at J; junction bases unmatched: 10. The CDR3 is made up of 17 amino acids. Germline-derived CDR1 and CDR2 are MGHRA and YSYEKL. The CDR3 is CASSQEPQGAYRQPQHF. The CDR3 DNA follows: TGCGCCAGCAGCCAAGAGCCGCAGGGGGCGTATCGTCAGCCCCAGCATTTT.

The genes are TRBV5-1 and TRBJ2-7, with D possibly being TRBD2 (5 bases). This CDR3 is 15 amino acids long. Germline assignment: CDR1 SGHRS and CDR2 YFSETQ. Trimming left V 2 bases short and J 0 bases short, with 12 bases between. The CDR3 loop is CASSFTGSSSYEQYF. The CDR3 DNA reads as TGCGCCAGCAGCTTCACGGGATCCAGCTCCTACGAGCAGTACTTC.

The CDR3 spells CAISVAGDYGYTF. CDR3 nucleotide sequence: TGTGCCATCAGTGTTGCTGGCGACTATGGCTACACCTTC. The genes are TRBV10-3 and TRBJ1-2; D is unresolved. The CDR3 runs to 13 residues. Trimming pared 4 bases from V and 3 bases from J, leaving 9 bases between. Germline V gene data show CDR1 as ENHRY and CDR2 as SYGVKD.

This clone was observed a few times. V usage is TRBV7-9 and J usage is TRBJ1-4, with D tentatively TRBD1 (5 bases). V lost 2 bases and J lost 8, with 12 bases in between. The CDR3 covers 14 residues. CDR1 SEHNR and CDR2 FQNEAQ come from the germline V gene (reference sequence). This chain's CDR3 is CASSLLRGTEKLFF. DNA for the CDR3: TGTGCCAGCAGCTTATTGAGAGGGACCGAAAAACTGTTTTTT.

The rearrangement links TRBV6-6 to TRBJ1-4; 9 positions match TRBD1. With V trimmed by 6 bases and J by 8 bases, 7 bases remained unmatched. Germline V lookup: CDR1 MNHNY, CDR2 SVGAGI (reference sequence). The CDR3 spans 14 residues. The CDR3: CASRRGQGEEKLFF. The CDR3 nucleotides are TGTGCCAGCAGAAGGGGACAGGGTGAAGAAAAACTGTTTTTT.

The chain combines TRBV5-6 with TRBJ2-1; TRBD2 aligns across 10 bases. With 0 bases clipped from V and 9 bases from J, the junction kept 15 bases outside the gene matches. Germline lookup yields CDR1 SGHDT and CDR2 YYEEEE. The CDR3 has 18 amino acids. CDR3 sequence: CASSLVLAGGLSTIEQFF. CDR3 DNA: TGTGCCAGCAGCTTGGTATTAGCGGGGGGCCTAAGTACAATTGAGCAGTTCTTC.

This sequence joins TRBV5-1 and TRBJ1-4, with 8 nucleotides matching TRBD1. This CDR3 has 14 residues. Germline values: CDR1 SGHRS, CDR2 YFSETQ. After removal of 4 bases from V and 10 bases from J, the junction contained 9 bases not matched to a gene. The CDR3 DNA reads as TGCGCCAGCAGCGCCGGGACAGGAGGGGCAAAACTGTTTTTT. This encodes CASSAGTGGAKLFF.

The CDR3 loop is CASGRDYGYTF. The DNA of the CDR3 is TGTGCCAGTGGGCGGGACTATGGCTACACCTTC. This chain joins TRBV6-5 and TRBJ1-2; D is undetermined. V was trimmed by 9 bases and J by 3 bases, leaving 8 bases between them. The CDR3 is made up of 11 amino acids. Germline lookup yields CDR1 MNHEY and CDR2 SVGAGI.

On this clone itself: The junction departs from germline at one end; a sequencing error may be responsible. The chain couples TRBV2 to TRBJ1-5; no clear D gene. Per the germline V gene, CDR1 is SNHLY and CDR2 is FYNNEI. The CDR3 spans 11 residues. CDR3 loop: CASSGYANADF. CDR3 sequence (DNA): TGTGCCAGCAGTGGGTACGCGAACGCGGATTTT.

The chain joins TRBV5-6 to TRBJ1-4, with D unclear. This CDR3 spans 15 amino acids. CDR1 SGHDT and CDR2 YYEEEE come from the germline V gene. The germline V and J ends were trimmed by 4 bases and 12 bases, with 22 bases remaining between them. CDR3 region: CASSQVDRPGPELFF. The CDR3 DNA reads TGTGCCAGCAGCCAGGTGGATAGGCCTGGACCCGAACTGTTTTTT.

The chain joins TRBV2 to TRBJ1-6; D is unclear. CDR3 length: 15 amino acids. Trimming stripped 4 bases from V and 0 bases from J, with 7 bases between. From germline, CDR1 is SNHLY and CDR2 FYNNEI. The CDR3: CASSAASSYNSPLHF. For the CDR3, the DNA is TGTGCCAGCAGTGCCGCGAGCTCCTATAATTCACCCCTCCACTTT. Combining the CDR3 with reference TRBV2 and TRBJ1-6 gives the whole variable domain EPEVTQTPSHQVTQMGQEVILRCVPISNHLYFYWYRQILGQKVEFLVSFYNNEISEKSEIFDDQFSVERPDGSNFTLKIRSTKLEDSAMYFCASSAASSYNSPLHFGNGTRLTVT.

The chain combines TRBV7-9 with TRBJ1-2; no firm D call. The germline gives CDR1 SEHNR, CDR2 FQNEAQ (reference sequence). This CDR3 region has 15 residues. V lost 1 base, J lost 4 bases, and 13 bases lay in between. The CDR3 DNA sequence: TGTGCCAGCAGCTTAGTTGGCGCCGGATTCTATGGCTACACCTTC. Translation: CASSLVGAGFYGYTF.

The V gene is TRBV27, the J gene TRBJ2-2; TRBD1 aligns across 7 bases. This CDR3 is 15 amino acids long. Unmatched junction bases numbered 4, after V lost 4 bases and J lost 2 bases. Per the germline V gene, CDR1 is MNHEY and CDR2 is SMNVEV (reference sequence). The CDR3: CASSWGQLNTGELFF. The CDR3, as DNA: TGTGCCAGCAGTTGGGGACAGCTAAACACCGGGGAGCTGTTTTTT.

This chain connects TRBV29-1 to TRBJ2-7; tentative D call: TRBD1 (6 bases). The germline V and J ends were trimmed by 1 base and 2 bases, with 12 bases remaining between them. The length of the CDR3 is 14 residues. Germline CDR1 is SQVTM and CDR2 is ANQGSEA. For the CDR3, the DNA is TGCAGCGTTGAAGCCCAGGGGCGTCCCTACGAGCAGTACTTC. Translation gives CSVEAQGRPYEQYF.

V is TRBV19 and J is TRBJ1-1; D is possibly TRBD1 (5 bases). Per germline, CDR1 LNHDA and CDR2 SQIVND (reference sequence). This CDR3 has 13 amino acids. The V and J ends lost 5 bases and 2 bases respectively, with 9 bases between them. CDR3 bases: TGTGCCAGTAGTTCACAGGTTAACACTGAAGCTTTCTTT. It translates to CASSSQVNTEAFF.

DNA of the CDR3: TGTGCCAGCAGCTTAGGGGGAGGAATGGACTACGAGCAGTACTTC. Translating gives CASSLGGGMDYEQYF. The chain employs TRBV11-3 and TRBJ2-7; possible D gene TRBD2, 6 bases. The CDR3 is 15 residues long. Trimming left V 1 base short and J 3 bases short, with 13 bases between. Germline V lookup: CDR1 SGHNT, CDR2 YENEEA. Supplemented by reference TRBV11-3 and TRBJ2-7, the full variable domain reads EAGVVQSPRYKIIEKKQPVAFWCNPISGHNTLYWYLQNLGQGPELLIRYENEEAVDDSQLPKDRFSAERLKGVDSTLKIQPAELGDSAVYLCASSLGGGMDYEQYFGPGTRLTVT.

This chain links TRBV7-6 with TRBJ2-7; 13 bases match TRBD2. The ends lost 4 bases at V and 1 base at J; junction bases unmatched: 4. Per germline, CDR1 SGHVS and CDR2 FNYEAQ. The CDR3 covers 16 residues. The CDR3 DNA sequence: TGTGCCAGCAGCTCCTCGACTAGCGGGGGGTCCTACGAGCAGTACTTC. This gives the protein CASSSSTSGGSYEQYF.

The rearrangement joins TRBV19 to TRBJ1-1, with TRBD1 as a possible D gene (5 bases). V was clipped by 4 bases and J by 1 base, with 13 bases between them. Germline V gene data show CDR1 as LNHDA and CDR2 as SQIVND (reference sequence). This CDR3 comprises 15 residues. CDR3 sequence: CASSNGGGWNTEAFF. Written as DNA, the CDR3 is TGTGCCAGTAGTAACGGGGGGGGGTGGAACACTGAAGCTTTCTTT.

The chain joins TRBV7-6 to TRBJ1-5; D is uncertain. The germline CDR1 and CDR2 sequences are SGHVS and FNYEAQ. V was pared by 4 bases and J by 4 bases, with 8 bases between. This CDR3 contains 13 residues. CDR3 nucleotides: TGTGCCAGCAGCTCAAGCGGGAATCAGCCCCAGCATTTT. Its translation is CASSSSGNQPQHF.

This clone was recorded only once. V and J are TRBV18 and TRBJ1-1, with D possibly matching TRBD1 (6 bases). Germline CDR1 KGHSH, CDR2 LQKENI. This CDR3 has 15 residues. V shed 1 base and J shed 0 bases, with 9 bases lying between them. CDR3 DNA sequence: TGTGCCAGCTCACCACGGACAGATTTGAACACTGAAGCTTTCTTT. Protein: CASSPRTDLNTEAFF.

The chain is built from TRBV5-1 and TRBJ1-4; tentative D call: TRBD1 (6 bases). The CDR3 contains 13 residues. The ends were cut back, 3 bases at V and 7 bases at J, with 10 bases in the middle. Per the germline V gene, CDR1 is SGHRS and CDR2 is YFSETQ. CDR3 region: CASSSVQGEKLFF. In DNA form, the CDR3 reads TGCGCCAGCAGCTCGGTACAGGGTGAAAAACTGTTTTTT. The full variable domain, rest sourced from reference TRBV5-1 and TRBJ1-4, is KAGVTQTPRYLIKTRGQQVTLSCSPISGHRSVSWYQQTPGQGLQFLFEYFSETQRNKGNFPGRFSGRQFSNSRSEMNVSTLELGDSALYLCASSSVQGEKLFFGSGTQLSVL.

J is TRBJ2-7 and V is TRBV4-1; 13 bases align to TRBD2. Germline CDR1 is MGHRA and CDR2 is YSYEKL. The length of the CDR3 is 19 residues. V was pared by 3 bases and J by 0 bases, with 11 bases of the junction left unmatched. CDR3 residues: CASSHPRGLAGALSYEQYF. CDR3 in DNA: TGCGCCAGCAGCCACCCCCGAGGACTAGCGGGGGCCCTCTCCTACGAGCAGTACTTC.

This clone has a single count. The chain links TRBV6-6 to TRBJ1-2; TRBD1 might be the D (6 bases). This CDR3 spans 14 amino acids. V lost 0 bases and J lost 8, with 13 bases in between. The germline gives CDR1 MNHNY, CDR2 SVGAGI (reference sequence). CDR3 in DNA: TGTGCCAGCAGTTACTCCGGGGGCTGGGACGGCTACACCTTC. Protein product: CASSYSGGWDGYTF.

This clone was seen a few times. V gene TRBV10-1 combines with J gene TRBJ1-1; D gene uncertain. V lost 4 bases and J lost 4, with 13 bases in between. The CDR3 is made up of 14 amino acids. CDR1 and CDR2 from the germline V gene are WNHNN and SYGVQD (reference sequence). Written as DNA, the CDR3 is TGCGCCAGCAGTGTTGGAGGGCGGACCACTGAAGCTTTCTTT. Its translation is CASSVGGRTTEAFF.

The chain couples TRBV30 to TRBJ2-5; D gene uncertain. CDR1 and CDR2 from the germline V gene are GTSNPN and SVGIG (reference sequence). The CDR3 sequence is 13 residues long. Trimming cost V 2 bases and J 9 bases, with 16 bases left between them. This chain's CDR3 is CAWSPAILVSQYF. The DNA of the CDR3 is TGTGCCTGGAGTCCTGCAATTCTGGTGTCCCAGTACTTC.

This chain links TRBV4-1 with TRBJ2-1, with no clear D. V was trimmed by 1 base and J by 10 bases, leaving 14 bases between them. CDR1 is MGHRA, CDR2 YSYEKL, per germline. The CDR3 has 14 residues. CDR3 protein: CASSQGLVGPEQFF. The CDR3 DNA follows: TGCGCCAGCAGCCAAGGCTTGGTAGGACCCGAGCAGTTCTTC.

The gene calls are TRBV7-2 and TRBJ2-7, with a possible D match to TRBD1 (5 bases). V lost 5 bases, J lost 6 bases, and 17 bases lay in between. The V gene's germline CDR1 is SGHTA and CDR2 FQGNSA. The CDR3 runs to 14 residues. The CDR3 is CASSPQEGQSEQYF. Written as DNA, the CDR3 is TGTGCCAGCAGCCCACAGGAAGGCCAGAGCGAGCAGTACTTC.